The T cell receptor beta chain described here comes from a study of Graves' ophthalmopathy and Graves' hyperthyroidism. As concerns this clonotype: Its matching antigen is unknown.

Study-level results: The authors also found most expanded thyroid clonotypes above 0.001 frequency in blood.

Investigators amplified TCR beta CDR3 regions from RNA transcripts. The first round was an RT-PCR with HTBI primers, and the second round was a multiplex PCR. From the multiplex PCR reads, TCRdb called clonotypes with MiXCR, one entry per CDR3 protein. Of approximately 700,000 distinct CDR3 sequences in the sample, 40% were seen once. Material: peripheral blood. The sequence was collected from an adult man with Graves' ophthalmopathy.

The CDR3 here is CASSLVAGTYEQYF. The CDR3 DNA reads TGTGCCAGCAGCTTAGTTGCGGGTACCTACGAGCAGTACTTC. V usage is TRBV7-9 and J usage is TRBJ2-7, with D possibly being TRBD2 (5 bases). This CDR3 contains 14 residues. From germline, CDR1 is SEHNR and CDR2 FQNEAQ (reference sequence). Deletions cut 1 base from V and 2 bases from J, with 9 bases between. Drawing the rest from reference TRBV7-9 and TRBJ2-7, the complete variable domain is DTGVSQNPRHKITKRGQNVTFRCDPISEHNRLYWYRQTLGQGPEFLTYFQNEAQLEKSRLLSDRFSAERPKGSFSTLEIQRTEQGDSAMYLCASSLVAGTYEQYFGPGTRLTVT.